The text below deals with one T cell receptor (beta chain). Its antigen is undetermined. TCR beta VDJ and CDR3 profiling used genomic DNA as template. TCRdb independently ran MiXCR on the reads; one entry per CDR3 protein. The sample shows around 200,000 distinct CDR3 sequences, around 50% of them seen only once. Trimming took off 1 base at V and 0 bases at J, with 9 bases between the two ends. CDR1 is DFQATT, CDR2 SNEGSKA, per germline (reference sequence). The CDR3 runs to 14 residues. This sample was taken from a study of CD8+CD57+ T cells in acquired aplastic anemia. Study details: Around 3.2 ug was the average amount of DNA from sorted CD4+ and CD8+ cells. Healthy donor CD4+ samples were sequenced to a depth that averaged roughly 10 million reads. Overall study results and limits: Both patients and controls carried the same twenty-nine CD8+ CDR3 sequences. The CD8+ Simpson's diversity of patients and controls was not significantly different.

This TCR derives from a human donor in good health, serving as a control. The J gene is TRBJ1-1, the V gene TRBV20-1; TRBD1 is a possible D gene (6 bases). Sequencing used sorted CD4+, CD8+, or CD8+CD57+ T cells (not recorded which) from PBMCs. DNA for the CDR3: TGCAGTGCTAGAGCCGGACAGTTGAACACTGAAGCTTTCTTT. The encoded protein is CSARAGQLNTEAFF.